The entry that follows covers one TCR beta chain sequence. The antigen is undetermined. Genomic DNA acted as the template from which TCR beta VDJ combination and CDR3 sequence profiling were carried out. TCRdb processed the reads anew with MiXCR; each CDR3 protein has one entry. The table includes some 180,000 distinct CDR3 sequences, approximately 45% detected once. Germline loops: CDR1 MNHEY, CDR2 SVGAGI. J lost 7 bases, V lost 0 bases, and 6 bases had no gene match. CDR3 length: 16 amino acids. This sample was taken from a study of CD8+CD57+ T cells in acquired aplastic anemia. About the research overall: Sorted CD4+ and CD8+ cells gave an average of roughly 3.5 ug of DNA.

General study findings and limits: Simpson's diversity of CD8+ cells was not significantly different in patients compared with controls. Comparison of patients with controls identified some 29 shared CD8+ CDR3 sequences.

This chain connects TRBV6-5 to TRBJ2-1, with TRBD2 matching 10 bases. Sample: sorted CD4+, CD8+, or CD8+CD57+ T cells (not recorded which) from PBMCs. The TCR was taken from a human donor in good health. The CDR3 protein is CASSYSKLAGWNEQFF. The CDR3 DNA reads as TGTGCCAGCAGTTACTCAAAACTAGCGGGGTGGAATGAGCAGTTCTTC.